Below, one T cell receptor (beta chain) is given with its context. The sample comes from a study of long-term antiretroviral therapy in people with HIV. Trimming pared 5 bases from V and 0 bases from J, leaving 11 bases between. The CDR3 spans 15 residues. CDR1 SEHNR and CDR2 FQNEAQ come from the germline V gene (reference sequence). Version v3.0 of the immunoSEQ assay ran at survey level. Profiling relied on immunoSEQ multiplex PCR, and the TCRdb table lists in-frame clones only, not all of them. The sample gives roughly 13,000 clones, approximately 80% of which show up once; 13% to 15% is in the top ten.

The specimen was unsorted PBMCs, collected 1.3 years after starting antiretroviral therapy. The receptor's source is a woman aged 18-30 years with HIV. The V and J genes are TRBV7-9 and TRBJ2-4; D might be TRBD1 (6 bases). Written as DNA, the CDR3 is TGTGCCAGCAGCCGTTCAGGGGTAGCCAAAAACATTCAGTACTTC. Its translation is CASSRSGVAKNIQYF. The complete variable domain, with remaining parts taken from reference TRBV7-9 and TRBJ2-4, reads DTGVSQNPRHKITKRGQNVTFRCDPISEHNRLYWYRQTLGQGPEFLTYFQNEAQLEKSRLLSDRFSAERPKGSFSTLEIQRTEQGDSAMYLCASSRSGVAKNIQYFGAGTRLSVL.